This TCR beta chain is drawn from a study of blood T cell repertoires in COVID-19 (dated by TCRdb to about 2020). Regarding the complete study: Collaborator samples came from the United States, Italy and Spain and covered acute and convalescent phases of COVID-19. Sample metadata almost always included a de-identified subject ID, COVID-19 status, age in years and sex. A freely available public database, intended as a resource for researchers studying the immune response to SARS-CoV-2, is where the repertoires were released. The material from the prospective study consisted of cDNA or gDNA derived from T cells, B-cell-depleted T cells, or PBMCs. The samples were drawn from the first 160 participants of the ongoing ImmuneRACE study and from 950 to 1,500 subjects provided by 6 global collaborators. Subjects who had been exposed to COVID-19, were actively infected with it, or had recovered from it provided the deeply sampled blood TCRbeta repertoires that made up the dataset. Where available, HLA class I and class II types were obtained from metadata supplied by the sample provider rather than from assay-based typing. What the work shows at the level of the full study, not this receptor alone: The quantity of clinical and demographic metadata differed by source and by participant and was supplied without curation.

In the case of this clone: Its antigen target is currently unknown. Per-nucleotide qualities are absent, and no much larger clonotype sits a single base away.

The collaborating institutions used their own protocols to collect whole blood in K2EDTA tubes. Collaborator samples were shipped for TCRbeta analysis as frozen whole blood, isolated PBMCs, or DNA extracted from either sample type. V was cut back by 3 bases and J by 4 bases, leaving a gap of 14 bases between them. The CDR3 starts with the cysteine, ends with the phenylalanine, and has 15 residues. Solely the CDR3 DNA is kept, with 45 bases framed from the first base. The germline V gene yields SGDLS for CDR1 and YYNGEE for CDR2. TCRbeta CDR3 regions were amplified from genomic DNA using the immunoSEQ Assay, a bias-controlled multiplex PCR. The study's processing was this. Within the assay, amplification of reference gene primers was used to estimate how many nucleated cells each sample contained. To quantify the absolute abundance of each unique TCRbeta CDR3 rearrangement, sequence reads were collapsed and filtered. For each sample, productive Simpson clonality was calculated as the square root of Simpson's diversity index over productive rearrangements. TCRdb re-hosts the immuneACCESS table, in-frame sequences only. Its copies lack some clones; in the studies checked, an unresolved V gene accounts for under half of them, and the cause for the rest is not known. V, J and clone size are those of that table, while D and trimming were read from the DNA. Across this sample there are some 110,000 clones, with 70% to 85% seen only once. Roughly 2.6% of the sample comes from the top ten.

Source material: peripheral blood. This clonotype originated in a man aged 45-65 years with acute or convalescent COVID-19. This sequence uses TRBV9 and TRBJ2-1; a weak D assignment points to TRBD2 (6 bases agree). At the DNA level, the sequence is TGTGCCAGCAGCGAAGACCCCCGGGGGTACAATGAGCAGTTCTTC. The resulting protein is CASSEDPRGYNEQFF.